This T cell receptor beta chain came from a study of blood T cell repertoires in COVID-19. Study-wide background: The cDNA or gDNA used as material had been derived from T cells, B-cell-depleted T cells, or PBMCs.

Germline CDR1 SGHRS, CDR2 YFSETQ. V gave up 3 bases and J gave up 5 bases; unmatched junction bases: 4. The CDR3 consists of 15 residues. Authors' processing steps: Amplification of reference gene primers provided the estimated nucleated cell counts. Produced via immunoSEQ multiplex PCR; TCRdb's table is partial and in-frame only. For V, J and clone size, that table is used; D and trimming come from the DNA. The table includes under 300,000 clones, less than 85% detected once. The chain recombines TRBV5-1 with TRBJ2-2; 10 bases match TRBD1. Specimen: peripheral blood. This TCR derives from a man between 60 and 70 years old who had recovered from COVID-19. In DNA form, the CDR3 reads TGCGCCAGCAGCTCGGGGACAGGGGTTACCGGGGAGCTGTTTTTT. Translating it yields CASSSGTGVTGELFF.